These 30 T cell receptor beta chains originate from one sample sequenced in a study of T cell clonotyping in hematopoietic cell transplantation. Generated by immunoSEQ multiplex PCR, the TCRdb table keeps only in-frame clones and is missing some. Of some 76,000 clones detected, about 96% appear once; the ten largest clones hold roughly 1.5%. Time point in this sample: recipient sample about 28 days before transplant, after cytoreduction. The sample was peripheral blood mononuclear cells, taken before stem cell transplant. All receptors come from a woman in her fifties or sixties with acute myeloid leukemia. Some clones in this sample may be carry-over from other donors' samples.

The chain has TRBV2 and TRBJ2-3; a possible D gene is TRBD2 (6 bases). The CDR3 length is 17 residues. Germline V lookup: CDR1 SNHLY, CDR2 FYNNEI. Trimming stripped 6 bases from V and 0 bases from J, with 19 bases between. Here the CDR3 DNA reads TGTGCCAGCAGGGGGGGATTGGGGACGAATAGCACAGATACGCAGTATTTT. It specifies CASRGGLGTNSTDTQYF.

The chain uses TRBV11-2 and TRBJ2-2; 7 nucleotides match TRBD1. The CDR3 covers 18 residues. Germline lookup yields CDR1 SGHAT and CDR2 FQNNGV. V shed 7 bases, J shed 4 bases, and the junction held 18 bases outside the gene matches. The CDR3 region has the DNA TGTGCCAGCACCCCCCTCGACGGGACAGCTACTAGCACCGGGGAGCTGTTTTTT. The encoded protein is CASTPLDGTATSTGELFF.

This chain joins TRBV5-1 and TRBJ2-7; the D gene is possibly TRBD1 (5 bases). The CDR3 sequence is 14 residues long. CDR1 and CDR2 (germline): SGHRS, YFSETQ. Trimming took off 0 bases at V and 3 bases at J, with 10 bases between the two ends. The CDR3 here is CASSLEVGDYEQYF. For the CDR3, the DNA is TGCGCCAGCAGCTTGGAAGTAGGGGACTACGAGCAGTACTTC.

This sequence joins TRBV5-1 and TRBJ1-1; weak D call: TRBD1 (5 bases). The germline V gene encodes CDR1 SGHRS and CDR2 YFSETQ. There are 14 residues in the CDR3. The ends were cut back, 4 bases at V and 3 bases at J, with 13 bases in the middle. The CDR3 region is CASSVRGGDTEAFF. The CDR3 DNA sequence: TGCGCCAGCAGCGTGAGGGGAGGGGACACTGAAGCTTTCTTT.

The chain couples TRBV6-6 to TRBJ1-6; D is unresolved. The ends were cut back, 6 bases at V and 7 bases at J, with 13 bases in the middle. The V gene's germline CDR1 is MNHNY and CDR2 SVGAGI (reference sequence). The CDR3 has 14 amino acids. The CDR3 reads CASSARGNNSPLHF. CDR3 in DNA: TGTGCCAGCAGCGCCCGGGGAAACAATTCACCCCTCCACTTT.

The rearrangement uses TRBV6-5 and TRBJ2-3; D is unclear. Trimming cost V 6 bases and J 0 bases, with 7 bases left between them. The CDR3 consists of 13 residues. Per the germline V gene, CDR1 is MNHEY and CDR2 is SVGAGI. CDR3 DNA: TGTGCCAGCAGAGATTTCAGCACAGATACGCAGTATTTT. Amino acid sequence: CASRDFSTDTQYF.

The chain joins TRBV30 to TRBJ1-4; D is uncertain. The CDR3 has 14 amino acids. Germline CDR1 reads GTSNPN; CDR2 reads SVGIG (reference sequence). Between the trimmed V and J ends, which lost 3 bases and 0 bases, there was a span of 8 bases. The CDR3 DNA sequence: TGTGCCTGGAGCCTCACTTCAACTAATGAAAAACTGTTTTTT. Amino acid sequence: CAWSLTSTNEKLFF.

This chain connects TRBV21-1 to TRBJ1-5. TRBV21-1 is recorded as a pseudogene. The CDR3 sequence is 16 residues long. CDR3 amino acids: CASSMSVHWHHQPQHF. Here the CDR3 DNA reads TGTGCCAGCAGTATGTCGGTACATTGGCATCATCAGCCCCAGCATTTT.

The chain recombines TRBV11-2 with TRBJ1-1; perhaps TRBD1 as D (6 bases). The CDR3 totals 14 residues. Looked up from germline, CDR1 is SGHAT and CDR2 is FQNNGV. V shed 5 bases and J shed 4 bases, with 14 bases lying between them. The CDR3 is CASSPRTATTEAFF. CDR3 sequence (DNA): TGTGCCAGCAGCCCAAGGACAGCGACCACTGAAGCTTTCTTT.

The V call is TRBV11-2, the J call TRBJ2-7, with D unclear. The CDR3 totals 12 residues. Germline CDR1 is SGHAT and CDR2 is FQNNGV. The V and J ends lost 1 base and 1 base respectively, with 2 bases between them. The CDR3 loop reads CASSLGSYEQYF. In DNA, the CDR3 is TGTGCCAGCAGCTTAGGTTCCTACGAGCAGTACTTC.

The rearrangement links TRBV29-1 to TRBJ2-7; TRBD1 agrees at 9 bases. Germline V gives CDR1 SQVTM, CDR2 ANQGSEA. The V and J ends lost 4 bases and 2 bases, in that order; junction bases with no gene match: 0. The CDR3 is 12 residues long. CDR3 DNA: TGCAGCGTTGGACAGGGGGCCTACGAGCAGTACTTC. This sequence encodes CSVGQGAYEQYF.

The genes are TRBV5-1 and TRBJ2-5, with D possibly matching TRBD2 (5 bases). Trimming shortened V by 0 bases and J by 5 bases, and 14 bases separated the two germline ends. Per germline, CDR1 SGHRS and CDR2 YFSETQ. The CDR3 has 15 residues. For the CDR3, the DNA is TGCGCCAGCAGCTTGGGGCAGGCACTAGGTGAGACCCAGTACTTC. It is translated as CASSLGQALGETQYF.

This rearrangement joins TRBV7-2 to TRBJ2-7; TRBD2 matches 8 bases. This CDR3 comprises 16 residues. After removal of 5 bases from V and 3 bases from J, the junction contained 12 bases not matched to a gene. CDR1 is SGHTA and CDR2 is FQGNSA in the germline V gene. The CDR3 DNA follows: TGTGCCAGCAGCCCGAATCCGGCCGGGACTAGCTACGAGCAGTACTTC. This sequence encodes CASSPNPAGTSYEQYF.

The chain uses TRBV19 and TRBJ1-5, with a tentative D call TRBD1 (5 bases). The CDR3 contains 16 residues. Germline V gives CDR1 LNHDA, CDR2 SQIVND (reference sequence). Deletions cut 3 bases from V and 0 bases from J, with 12 bases between. The CDR3 is CASSMVGGNSNQPQHF. In DNA, the CDR3 is TGTGCCAGTAGTATGGTGGGGGGGAATAGCAATCAGCCCCAGCATTTT.

The chain is built from TRBV6-5 and TRBJ1-5; D gene unclear. V was clipped by 6 bases and J by 0 bases, with 12 bases between them. The CDR3 sequence is 15 residues long. Germline V gene lookup returns CDR1 MNHEY and CDR2 SVGAGI. CDR3 nucleotide sequence: TGTGCCAGCAGACCCGGACTTTATAGCAATCAGCCCCAGCATTTT. As protein: CASRPGLYSNQPQHF.

The V call is TRBV5-6, the J call TRBJ1-5; D is ambiguous. The CDR3 length is 16 residues. Germline loops: CDR1 SGHDT, CDR2 YYEEEE. Trimming removed 3 bases at V and 3 bases at J, with 16 bases between. This chain's CDR3 is CASSSRQTGDNQPQHF. CDR3 nucleotide sequence: TGTGCCAGCAGCTCTCGCCAGACGGGCGACAATCAGCCCCAGCATTTT.

A single count supports this clone. The genes are TRBV19 and TRBJ1-2, with D tentatively TRBD1 (5 bases). Germline CDR1 reads LNHDA; CDR2 reads SQIVND (reference sequence). The CDR3 is made up of 13 amino acids. Trimming pared 7 bases from V and 3 bases from J, leaving 12 bases between. The CDR3 DNA reads TGTGCCAGTACCCCGACAGAGCACTATGGCTACACCTTC. This sequence encodes CASTPTEHYGYTF.

The chain recombines TRBV5-4 with TRBJ1-2; no reliable D call. This CDR3 is 15 amino acids long. V lost 0 bases to trimming and J lost 7 bases, with 16 bases between them. The V gene's germline CDR1 is SGHNT and CDR2 YYREEE (reference sequence). CDR3 residues: CASSLARSSVGGYTF. Written as DNA, the CDR3 is TGTGCCAGCAGCTTGGCACGTTCGTCAGTGGGTGGCTACACCTTC.

V gene TRBV25-1 combines with J gene TRBJ1-6; perhaps TRBD1 as D (5 bases). The CDR3 loop spans 16 amino acids. Germline V gene sequence: CDR1 MGHDK, CDR2 SYGVNS. The V end lost 0 bases, the J end lost 7 bases, and 13 bases lay between the germline ends. CDR3 nucleotides: TGTGCCAGCAGTGAATACCGGGCCGGGGGGAATTCACCCCTCCACTTT. It translates to CASSEYRAGGNSPLHF. Full variable domain (remainder filled in from reference TRBV25-1 and TRBJ1-6): EADIYQTPRYLVIGTGKKITLECSQTMGHDKMYWYQQDPGMELHLIHYSYGVNSTEKGDLSSESTVSRIRTEHFPLTLESARPSHTSQYLCASSEYRAGGNSPLHFGNGTRLTVT.

The chain has TRBV29-1 and TRBJ2-6; tentative D call: TRBD1 (5 bases). V was trimmed by 5 bases and J by 3 bases, leaving 11 bases between them. Germline V lookup: CDR1 SQVTM, CDR2 ANQGSEA. The CDR3 totals 14 residues. The CDR3 DNA is TGCAGCGTTCCACAGGAGAGTGGGGCCAACGTCCTGACTTTC. Its protein product is CSVPQESGANVLTF.

The chain combines TRBV6-5 with TRBJ1-6; D ambiguous. V was clipped by 5 bases and J by 11 bases, with 16 bases between them. Germline CDR1 and CDR2: MNHEY and SVGAGI. The CDR3 sequence is 14 residues long. CDR3 in amino acids: CASSDPRDLAPLHF. In DNA, the CDR3 is TGTGCCAGCAGTGACCCCCGGGATCTAGCACCCCTCCACTTT.

This chain links TRBV5-4 with TRBJ2-5; 9 bases match TRBD2. The V gene end was trimmed by 6 bases and the J gene end by 4 bases; junction bases not matched to a gene: 7. Germline CDR1 SGHNT, CDR2 YYREEE (reference sequence). The CDR3 loop spans 14 amino acids. The CDR3 DNA sequence: TGTGCCAGCACCCCGCGGGGGGGGCCAGAGACCCAGTACTTC. Translating it yields CASTPRGGPETQYF. The variable domain in full, completed from reference TRBV5-4 and TRBJ2-5, reads ETGVTQSPTHLIKTRGQQVTLRCSSQSGHNTVSWYQQALGQGPQFIFQYYREEENGRGNFPPRFSGLQFPNYSSELNVNALELDDSALYLCASTPRGGPETQYFGPGTRLLVL.

CDR3 sequence: CASSLSGPTYEQYF. In nucleotides, the CDR3 is TGTGCCAGCAGTTTATCCGGGCCTACTTACGAGCAGTACTTC. V and J are TRBV27 and TRBJ2-7; no clear D gene. CDR3 length: 14 residues. Per the germline V gene, CDR1 is MNHEY and CDR2 is SMNVEV (reference sequence). With 0 bases removed from V and 4 bases from J, the gap between germline ends came to 10 bases.

The genes are TRBV5-1 and TRBJ2-3; TRBD2 aligns across 8 bases. CDR3 length: 14 amino acids. V lost 4 bases, J lost 6 bases, and 7 bases stayed unmatched. From germline, CDR1 is SGHRS and CDR2 YFSETQ. CDR3: CASSNLAGGDTQYF. The DNA for the CDR3 is TGCGCCAGCAGCAACCTAGCGGGTGGGGATACGCAGTATTTT.

The rearrangement links TRBV6-6 to TRBJ2-7, with 10 bases lining up with TRBD1. V lost 2 bases to trimming and J lost 3 bases; unmatched junction nucleotides: 7. Germline CDR1 reads MNHNY; CDR2 reads SVGAGI (reference sequence). The CDR3 consists of 16 residues. Here the CDR3 reads CASSYRRQGAYYEQYF. Here the CDR3 DNA reads TGTGCCAGCAGTTACCGCCGACAGGGGGCGTACTACGAGCAGTACTTC.

V usage is TRBV23-1 and J usage is TRBJ1-3; the match to TRBD1 covers 9 bases. TRBV23-1 is identified as an open reading frame with a role that is uncertain. Unmatched junction bases numbered 1, after V lost 3 bases and J lost 1 base. The CDR3 runs to 15 residues. The CDR3 DNA is TGCGCCAGCAGTCACGGGACAGGGTCTGGAAACACCATATATTTT. It codes for CASSHGTGSGNTIYF.

The rearrangement uses TRBV29-1 and TRBJ2-7; D gene ambiguous. This CDR3 has 16 residues. Germline values: CDR1 SQVTM, CDR2 ANQGSEA. V was trimmed by 4 bases and J by 9 bases, leaving 28 bases between them. DNA for the CDR3: TGCAGCGTTGTTACCGGAGCCCAAAGTCTCTCCGGTCGGCAGTACTTC. Protein product: CSVVTGAQSLSGRQYF.

V is TRBV30 and J is TRBJ2-7; no clear D. Per the germline V gene, CDR1 is GTSNPN and CDR2 is SVGIG (reference sequence). The CDR3 spans 15 residues. V dropped 0 bases and J dropped 3 bases, with 15 bases sitting between them. This CDR3 reads CAWSVHGTADYEQYF. The CDR3 region has the DNA TGTGCCTGGAGTGTACATGGTACAGCAGACTACGAGCAGTACTTC.

The chain is built from TRBV9 and TRBJ2-7; D remains ambiguous. Germline V lookup: CDR1 SGDLS, CDR2 YYNGEE. The CDR3 contains 13 residues. V shed 0 bases and J shed 7 bases, with 11 bases lying between them. This CDR3 reads CASSVGVSVEQYF. CDR3 nucleotides: TGTGCCAGCAGCGTAGGTGTCAGTGTGGAGCAGTACTTC.

This clone was seen just once. V usage is TRBV30 and J usage is TRBJ1-1; D remains unclear. The CDR3 extends over 14 amino acids. Deletions cut 1 base from V and 7 bases from J, with 16 bases between. CDR1 and CDR2 (germline): GTSNPN, SVGIG (reference sequence). CDR3 in amino acids: CAWSALIENGEAFF. CDR3 in DNA: TGTGCCTGGAGTGCCCTCATAGAAAATGGTGAAGCTTTCTTT.